Included here is one T cell receptor (beta chain) sequence, with context. Antigen specificity is unknown. In the same sample, other DNA sequences code for this CDR3. Here immunoSEQ multiplex PCR was the method, and the copy in TCRdb shows in-frame clones only, minus some. Of roughly 260,000 clones detected, approximately 93% appear once; the ten largest clones hold around 0.6%. Germline V gene lookup returns CDR1 MDHEN and CDR2 SYDVKM. CDR3 length: 12 amino acids. J was trimmed by 4 bases and V by 4 bases; bases with no gene match: 0. The sample belongs to a study of T cell responses to AZD1222 COVID-19 vaccine. Overall study findings and caveats: Clonal diversity was possibly underestimated, and white British individuals and females predominated among donors. Across the whole spike, CD4 TCRs peaked at regions 160-218 and 743-854. When two AZD1222 doses had been given, Spike-specific TCR breadth and depth rose.

V is TRBV28 and J is TRBJ1-2, with TRBD1 matching 7 bases. The sequence was collected from an adult in good health. Sequencing was performed on peripheral blood, taken on day 0 of AZD1222 vaccination. DNA for the CDR3: TGTGCCAGCAGTTCAGGGGGCTATGGCTACACCTTC. This codes for CASSSGGYGYTF.